A selection of T cell receptor beta chains follows, all from one sample in a study of T cell changes during pregnancy in multiple sclerosis. This table comes from immunoSEQ multiplex PCR, and its TCRdb copy is limited to in-frame clones, with some not included. The repertoire holds approximately 110,000 clones, with roughly nine tenths as singletons. The source was peripheral blood, collected after pregnancy. The receptors were gathered from a female donor with multiple sclerosis, enrolled in a pregnancy study. CDR3s include the opening cysteine and the closing phenylalanine or tryptophan. A D gene is named only where the DNA matches it firmly. Clone size, where shown, is once, few, many, or a class for clones that have expanded.

cdr3_length,j_call,clone_size,v_call,d_call,cdr3_aa,cdr3_nt
14,TRBJ1-2,NA,TRBV5-6,TRBD1,CASSLGQGVYGYTF,TGTGCCAGCAGCTTGGGACAGGGCGTATATGGCTACACCTTC
16,TRBJ2-1,NA,TRBV4-2,TRBD2,CASSQASGSSYNEQFF,TGTGCCAGCAGCCAAGCCAGCGGGAGCTCCTACAATGAGCAGTTCTTC
15,TRBJ1-2,NA,TRBV27,NA,CASRTQGGKNYGYTF,TGTGCCAGCAGGACCCAAGGCGGGAAAAACTATGGCTACACCTTC
13,TRBJ1-1,NA,TRBV19,NA,CASSPQGHTEAFF,TGTGCCAGTAGTCCCCAGGGTCACACTGAAGCTTTCTTT
18,TRBJ1-3,NA,TRBV4-1,TRBD1,CASSQDPGQGHSGNTIYF,TGCGCCAGCAGCCAAGATCCGGGACAGGGACACTCTGGAAACACCATATATTTT
14,TRBJ1-2,NA,TRBV19,NA,CASTTQGNNYGYTF,TGTGCCAGTACGACACAGGGAAATAACTATGGCTACACCTTC
15,TRBJ2-5,NA,TRBV6-5,NA,CASSPLTVAQETQYF,TGTGCCAGCAGTCCACTTACGGTAGCACAAGAGACCCAGTACTTC
17,TRBJ1-6,NA,TRBV19,TRBD1,CASRGTGVIPYNSPLHF,TGTGCCAGTAGGGGGACAGGGGTAATCCCCTATAATTCACCCCTCCACTTT
15,TRBJ2-2,NA,TRBV15,NA,CATSSQTANTGELFF,TGTGCCACCAGCAGCCAGACAGCGAACACCGGGGAGCTGTTTTTT
15,TRBJ2-3,NA,TRBV11-3,NA,CASSPRTGGTDTQYF,TGTGCCAGCAGCCCAAGGACGGGAGGCACAGATACGCAGTATTTT
13,TRBJ2-1,NA,TRBV13,TRBD2,CASSYGLDNEQFF,TGTGCCAGCAGCTACGGACTAGACAATGAGCAGTTCTTC
15,TRBJ2-7,NA,TRBV5-1,TRBD1,CASSLRQGVSYEQYF,TGCGCCAGCAGCTTGAGACAGGGGGTCTCCTACGAGCAGTACTTC
17,TRBJ1-2,NA,TRBV4-1,TRBD1,CASSQDPNSGQYYGYTF,TGCGCCAGCAGCCAAGACCCAAACTCGGGACAGTACTATGGCTACACCTTC
16,TRBJ2-5,NA,TRBV5-1,TRBD2,CASSLTSGGVRATQYF,TGCGCCAGCAGCTTGACTAGCGGGGGGGTACGGGCCACCCAGTACTTC
15,TRBJ2-1,NA,TRBV30,TRBD2,CAWSVGLAGLNEQFF,TGTGCCTGGAGTGTAGGACTAGCGGGGCTGAATGAGCAGTTCTTC
15,TRBJ1-4,NA,TRBV7-6,NA,CASSFPQATNEKLFF,TGTGCCAGCAGCTTCCCACAGGCAACTAATGAAAAACTGTTTTTT
16,TRBJ1-3,NA,TRBV10-3,TRBD1,CAISGTGVDSGNTIYF,TGTGCCATCAGTGGAACAGGGGTGGACTCTGGAAACACCATATATTTT
16,TRBJ2-6,NA,TRBV7-8,NA,CASSERQYSGANVLTF,TGTGCCAGCAGCGAACGACAGTACTCTGGGGCCAACGTCCTGACTTTC
16,TRBJ2-2,once,TRBV5-4,TRBD1,CASSSRTGGYTGELFF,TGTGCCAGCAGTTCACGGACAGGGGGTTACACCGGGGAGCTGTTTTTT
16,TRBJ1-5,NA,TRBV30,TRBD1,CAWSVPLTGGNQPQHF,TGTGCCTGGAGTGTACCTCTAACAGGGGGAAATCAGCCCCAGCATTTT
16,TRBJ1-4,NA,TRBV5-5,NA,CASTPGIQGFREKLFF,TGTGCCAGCACCCCGGGTATTCAGGGGTTTCGTGAAAAACTGTTTTTT
13,TRBJ2-3,NA,TRBV6-5,NA,CASSPSPAGTQYF,TGTGCCAGCAGCCCATCCCCGGCAGGTACGCAGTATTTT
16,TRBJ2-1,NA,TRBV6-1,TRBD1,CASSEAPGTAYNEQFF,TGTGCCAGCAGTGAAGCTCCCGGGACAGCTTACAATGAGCAGTTCTTC
16,TRBJ2-7,NA,TRBV9,TRBD2,CASSESSGGPSYEQYF,TGTGCCAGCAGCGAGTCTAGCGGGGGGCCCTCCTACGAGCAGTACTTC
15,TRBJ2-2,NA,TRBV7-3,TRBD2,CASSSGLAGDGELFF,TGTGCCAGCAGCTCGGGACTAGCGGGGGACGGGGAGCTGTTTTTT
14,TRBJ2-1,NA,TRBV7-3,TRBD1,CASSSGQGRNEQFF,TGTGCCAGCAGCTCCGGACAGGGGAGGAATGAGCAGTTCTTC
15,TRBJ1-1,NA,TRBV7-2,NA,CASSLDELLNTEAFF,TGTGCCAGCAGCTTAGATGAGCTCTTGAACACTGAAGCTTTCTTT
17,TRBJ1-3,NA,TRBV7-2,NA,CASNSQIQISSGNTIYF,TGTGCCAGCAACTCCCAGATACAGATAAGCTCTGGAAACACCATATATTTT
16,TRBJ2-2,NA,TRBV5-4,TRBD1,CASSIRDRANTGELFF,TGTGCCAGCAGCATCCGGGACAGGGCGAACACCGGGGAGCTGTTTTTT
17,TRBJ2-3,few,TRBV9,TRBD1,CASSVGQGLDLQDTQYF,TGTGCCAGCAGCGTAGGACAGGGGCTCGACTTACAAGATACGCAGTATTTT
17,TRBJ1-5,NA,TRBV19,TRBD1,CATKRYGTGPSNQPQHF,TGTGCCACCAAGAGATATGGGACAGGGCCCTCCAATCAGCCCCAGCATTTT
18,TRBJ1-4,NA,TRBV6-1,TRBD1,CASSGRQGNLGTNEKLFF,TGTGCCAGCAGTGGTCGACAGGGGAATCTTGGAACTAATGAAAAACTGTTTTTT
14,TRBJ2-3,NA,TRBV5-8,TRBD2,CASSLVRGGWAQYF,TGTGCCAGCAGCTTGGTGCGGGGGGGTTGGGCGCAGTATTTT
14,TRBJ2-5,NA,TRBV5-5,NA,CASSRQAYQETQYF,TGTGCCAGCAGCCGCCAGGCCTACCAAGAGACCCAGTACTTC
13,TRBJ2-1,NA,TRBV4-1,NA,CASSQDRGLEQFF,TGCGCCAGCAGCCAAGATAGGGGACTTGAGCAGTTCTTC
15,TRBJ1-5,NA,TRBV5-1,TRBD1,CASSLYGQGNQPQHF,TGCGCCAGCAGCTTGTACGGACAGGGCAACCAGCCCCAGCATTTT
16,TRBJ1-5,once,TRBV25-1,TRBD1,CASSPRDRGPNQPQHF,TGTGCCAGCAGCCCGCGGGACAGGGGTCCAAATCAGCCCCAGCATTTT
15,TRBJ2-1,NA,TRBV7-6,TRBD2,CASSLEGGGPNEQFF,TGTGCCAGCAGCTTAGAGGGCGGGGGGCCCAATGAGCAGTTCTTC
14,TRBJ1-1,NA,TRBV7-2,NA,CASSFSNLNTEAFF,TGTGCCAGCAGCTTTAGTAATTTGAACACTGAAGCTTTCTTT
15,TRBJ2-1,once,TRBV7-9,TRBD2,CASSFHTSGGNEQFF,TGTGCCAGCAGCTTTCACACTAGCGGGGGCAATGAGCAGTTCTTC
13,TRBJ2-5,NA,TRBV6-4,NA,CASSRGGGETQYF,TGTGCCAGCAGCCGGGGTGGAGGAGAGACCCAGTACTTC
16,TRBJ2-7,NA,TRBV6-5,TRBD2,CASSWRERGATYEQYF,TGTGCCAGCAGTTGGCGGGAGCGGGGGGCCACCTACGAGCAGTACTTC
17,TRBJ2-1,NA,TRBV6-4,TRBD2,CASSDEGSGGYAGEQFF,TGTGCCAGCAGTGACGAGGGTAGCGGGGGATATGCGGGTGAGCAGTTCTTC
13,TRBJ1-4,once,TRBV21-1,NA,CASSPRHNEKLFF,TGTGCCAGCTCACCCAGGCATAATGAAAAACTGTTTTTT
15,TRBJ1-2,NA,TRBV5-8,TRBD1,CASSPRTGGYYGYTF,TGTGCCAGCAGCCCCCGGACAGGGGGATACTATGGCTACACCTTC
14,TRBJ1-1,NA,TRBV15,NA,CATSKVEGNTEAFF,TGTGCCACCAGCAAGGTTGAGGGGAACACTGAAGCTTTCTTT
15,TRBJ2-2,once,TRBV7-3,TRBD1,CASSLGQGLTGELFF,TGTGCCAGCAGCCTGGGACAGGGGTTGACCGGGGAGCTGTTTTTT
14,TRBJ1-4,NA,TRBV6-1,TRBD1,CASGRQGGDEKLFF,TGTGCCAGCGGCCGACAGGGAGGTGATGAAAAACTGTTTTTT
15,TRBJ1-3,NA,TRBV6-5,TRBD1,CASSLTGGGGNTIYF,TGTGCCAGCAGTCTGACAGGGGGCGGTGGAAACACCATATATTTT
13,TRBJ1-6,NA,TRBV7-2,TRBD1,CASAGTVNSPLHF,TGTGCCAGCGCCGGGACAGTCAATTCACCCCTCCACTTT
16,TRBJ1-1,NA,TRBV6-5,NA,CASSYSYRSGDTEAFF,TGTGCCAGCAGTTACTCGTACAGGTCGGGAGATACTGAAGCTTTCTTT
11,TRBJ2-7,NA,TRBV6-5,NA,CASSLSGEQYF,TGTGCCAGCAGCCTCTCGGGGGAGCAGTACTTC
14,TRBJ2-7,NA,TRBV5-1,NA,CASSLSEGSYEQYF,TGCGCCAGCAGCTTGTCTGAGGGCTCCTACGAGCAGTACTTC
13,TRBJ1-5,NA,TRBV6-5,NA,CAISAGFNQPQHF,TGTGCCATATCGGCGGGCTTCAATCAGCCCCAGCATTTT
16,TRBJ2-7,NA,TRBV7-6,NA,CASSLVCQGCRYEQYF,TGTGCCAGCAGCTTAGTTTGTCAGGGATGCAGGTACGAGCAGTACTTC
13,TRBJ1-1,few,TRBV30,NA,CAWSVAGNTEAFF,TGTGCCTGGAGTGTAGCGGGGAACACTGAAGCTTTCTTT
12,TRBJ1-1,NA,TRBV29-1,NA,CSVEGRGTEAFF,TGCAGCGTTGAAGGACGGGGCACTGAAGCTTTCTTT
14,TRBJ1-4,NA,TRBV5-6,TRBD1,CASSLGQGRYKLFF,TGTGCCAGCAGCTTGGGACAGGGCCGATACAAACTGTTTTTT
16,TRBJ2-6,NA,TRBV15,NA,CATSREQGTGANVLTF,TGTGCCACCAGCAGAGAACAGGGCACTGGGGCCAACGTCCTGACTTTC